This T cell receptor (beta chain) was captured in a study of blood T cell repertoires in COVID-19. Across the study: The origin of the acute and convalescent COVID-19 samples was the United States, Italy and Spain.

Which cohort a participant joined came from the clinical history participants gave. With respect to this clone: One junction end disagrees with the germline gene, perhaps due to a read error.

How the authors handled the data: Estimation of nucleated cell counts was performed using reference gene primer amplification. Sequencing used immunoSEQ multiplex PCR; TCRdb keeps in-frame clones, though not all of them. The D gene and trimming were derived from the DNA, and the V and J assignments and clone size from that table. The sample yields 150,000 to 200,000 clones, 65% to 85% seen once. Germline V gene data show CDR1 as SNHLY and CDR2 as FYNNEI. CDR3 length: 15 residues. Sequencing was carried out using PBMCs or T cells enriched from blood (not recorded which). This receptor was obtained from a man in his forties or fifties who had recovered from COVID-19. The V and J genes are TRBV2 and TRBJ1-1, with 9 nucleotides matching TRBD1. The CDR3 spells CAKIPGQGVGTDAFF. The CDR3 nucleotides are TGTGCCAAAATACCGGGACAGGGTGTGGGCACTGACGCTTTCTTT.